The 2 T cell receptor beta chains reported below all come from one sample, sequenced in a study of blood T cell repertoires in COVID-19. Sequenced by immunoSEQ multiplex PCR; TCRdb stores in-frame clones only, minus some. The sample carries some 11,000 clones, roughly 80% recorded once. Input material: peripheral blood. These TCRs come from a human donor in a cohort sampled during active COVID-19.

This rearrangement joins TRBV28 to TRBJ2-3, with 9 bases that match TRBD2. V shed 1 base and J 1 base; nucleotides not matched to a gene: 3. Germline V gene sequence: CDR1 MDHEN, CDR2 SYDVKM. There are 16 residues in the CDR3. Here the CDR3 DNA reads TGTGCCAGCAGTTTATTAGGCGGGGGGGGCACAGATACGCAGTATTTT. It is translated as CASSLLGGGGTDTQYF.

CDR3: CASSPRTSGRYEQYF. CDR3 in DNA: TGTGCCAGTAGTCCACGGACTAGCGGGAGGTACGAGCAGTACTTC. The rearrangement links TRBV19 to TRBJ2-7, with 14 bases identical to TRBD2. Germline V lookup: CDR1 LNHDA, CDR2 SQIVND (reference sequence). The CDR3 consists of 15 residues. The V segment lost 5 bases and the J segment 4 bases; nucleotides outside the gene matches: 4.